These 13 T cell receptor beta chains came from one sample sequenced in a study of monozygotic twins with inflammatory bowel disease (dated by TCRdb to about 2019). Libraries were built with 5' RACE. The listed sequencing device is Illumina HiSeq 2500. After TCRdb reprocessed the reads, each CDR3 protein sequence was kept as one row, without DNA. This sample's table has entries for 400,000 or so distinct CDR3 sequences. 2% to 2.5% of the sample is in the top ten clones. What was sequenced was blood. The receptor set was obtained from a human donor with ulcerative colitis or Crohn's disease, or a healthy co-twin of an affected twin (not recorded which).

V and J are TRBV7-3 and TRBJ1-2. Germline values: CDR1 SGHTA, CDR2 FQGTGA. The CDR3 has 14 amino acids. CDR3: CASSLIGENYGYTF.

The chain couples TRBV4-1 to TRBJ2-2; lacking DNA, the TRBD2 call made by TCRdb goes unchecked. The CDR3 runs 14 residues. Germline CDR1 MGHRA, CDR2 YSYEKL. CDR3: CASSWTSGGGELFF.

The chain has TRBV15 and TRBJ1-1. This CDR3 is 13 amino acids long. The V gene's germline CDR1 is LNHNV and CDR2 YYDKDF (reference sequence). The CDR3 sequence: CATSREPVIEAFF. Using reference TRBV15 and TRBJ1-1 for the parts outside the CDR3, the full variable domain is DAMVIQNPRYQVTQFGKPVTLSCSQTLNHNVMYWYQQKSSQAPKLLFHYYDKDFNNEADTPDNFQSRRPNTSFCFLDIRSPGLGDTAMYLCATSREPVIEAFFGQGTRLTVV.

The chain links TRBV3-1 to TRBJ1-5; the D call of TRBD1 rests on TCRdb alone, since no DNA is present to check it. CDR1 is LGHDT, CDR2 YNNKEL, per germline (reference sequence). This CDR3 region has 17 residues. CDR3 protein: CASSQRWTGGLNQPQHF. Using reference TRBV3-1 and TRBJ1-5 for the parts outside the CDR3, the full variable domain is DTAVSQTPKYLVTQMGNDKSIKCEQNLGHDTMYWYKQDSKKFLKIMFSYNNKELIINETVPNRFSPKSPDKAHLNLHINSLELGDSAVYFCASSQRWTGGLNQPQHFGDGTRLSIL.

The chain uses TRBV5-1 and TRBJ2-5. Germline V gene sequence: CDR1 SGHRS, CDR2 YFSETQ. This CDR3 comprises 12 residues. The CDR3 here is CASSLYQETQYF.

Here the CDR3 reads CASSFGQGIQNGYTF. V gene TRBV6-5 combines with J gene TRBJ1-2; with no DNA, the TCRdb D assignment of TRBD1 cannot be verified. This CDR3 is built from 15 residues. The germline CDR1 and CDR2 sequences are MNHEY and SVGAGI.

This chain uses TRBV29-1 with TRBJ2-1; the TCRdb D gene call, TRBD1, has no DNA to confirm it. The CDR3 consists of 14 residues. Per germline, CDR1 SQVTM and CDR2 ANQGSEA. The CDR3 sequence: CSVLRDDFYNEQFF.

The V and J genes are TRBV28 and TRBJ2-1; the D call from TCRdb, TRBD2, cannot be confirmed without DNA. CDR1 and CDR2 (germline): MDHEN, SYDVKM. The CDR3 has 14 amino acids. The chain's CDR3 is CASSLTSGLAEQFF.

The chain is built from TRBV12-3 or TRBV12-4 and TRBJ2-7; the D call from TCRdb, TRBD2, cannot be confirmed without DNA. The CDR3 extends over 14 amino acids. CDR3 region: CASGKGQLAYEQYF.

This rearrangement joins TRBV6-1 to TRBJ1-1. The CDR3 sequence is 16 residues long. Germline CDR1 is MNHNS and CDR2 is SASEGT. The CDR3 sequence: CASRPPFGGGNTEAFF.

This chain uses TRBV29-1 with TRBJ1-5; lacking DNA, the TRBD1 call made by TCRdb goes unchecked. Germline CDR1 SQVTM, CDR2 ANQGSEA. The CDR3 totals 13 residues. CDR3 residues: CSGIAGPNQPQHF.

The CDR3 is CSASSGAGLAGVFEQFF. V is TRBV20-1 and J is TRBJ2-1; TCRdb returns TRBD2, unconfirmable since there is no DNA. The CDR3 length is 17 residues. CDR1 and CDR2 (germline): DFQATT, SNEGSKA (reference sequence).

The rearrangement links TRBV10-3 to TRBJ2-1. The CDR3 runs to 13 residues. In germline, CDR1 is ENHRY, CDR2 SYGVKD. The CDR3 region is CATSDGLIDEQFF.